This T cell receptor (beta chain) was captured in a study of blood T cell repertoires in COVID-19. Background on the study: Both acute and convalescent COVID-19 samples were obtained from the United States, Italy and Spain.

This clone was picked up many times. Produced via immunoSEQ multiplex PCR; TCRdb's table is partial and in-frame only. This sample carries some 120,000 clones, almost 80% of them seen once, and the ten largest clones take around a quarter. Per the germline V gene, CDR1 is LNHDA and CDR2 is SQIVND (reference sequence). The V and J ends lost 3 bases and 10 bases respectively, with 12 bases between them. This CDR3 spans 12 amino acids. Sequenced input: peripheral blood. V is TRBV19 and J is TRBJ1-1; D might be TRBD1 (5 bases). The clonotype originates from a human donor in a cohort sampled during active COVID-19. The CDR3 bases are TGTGCCAGTAGTATCATGGCCGGGGGAGCTTTCTTT. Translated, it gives CASSIMAGGAFF. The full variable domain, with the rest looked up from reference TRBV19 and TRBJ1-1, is DGGITQSPKYLFRKEGQNVTLSCEQNLNHDAMYWYRQDPGQGLRLIYYSQIVNDFQKGDIAEGYSVSREKKESFPLTVTSAQKNPTAFYLCASSIMAGGAFFGQGTRLTVV.